A single sample gave rise to the 26 T cell receptor beta chains below, sequenced in a study of T cell responses to AZD1222 COVID-19 vaccine. The protocol was immunoSEQ multiplex PCR, while the TCRdb copy is restricted to in-frame clones and leaves out a portion. The sample consists of 84,000 or so clones, around 91% of them appearing once. The sequencing used peripheral blood, collected on day 0 of AZD1222 vaccination. The receptor set was obtained from an adult in good health.

This clone was observed a single time. The chain couples TRBV15 to TRBJ2-4; D is possibly TRBD2 (6 bases). The CDR3 sequence is 15 residues long. V lost 6 bases and J lost 0, with 12 bases in between. CDR1 and CDR2 (germline): LNHNV, YYDKDF (reference sequence). The CDR3: CATSDIGGAKNIQYF. CDR3 coding DNA: TGTGCCACCAGTGACATCGGGGGAGCCAAAAACATTCAGTACTTC.

The chain employs TRBV9 and TRBJ1-2; D remains ambiguous. Germline assignment: CDR1 SGDLS and CDR2 YYNGEE. The V end was cut by 0 bases, the J end by 4 bases, with 13 bases between. The CDR3 is made up of 15 amino acids. For the CDR3, the DNA is TGTGCCAGCAGCGTAGGGGCGGAGGATTTCTATGGCTACACCTTC. Its translation: CASSVGAEDFYGYTF.

V usage is TRBV28 and J usage is TRBJ2-7, with D perhaps TRBD2 (6 bases). The V end lost 5 bases, the J end lost 5 bases, and 13 bases lay between the germline ends. Germline loops: CDR1 MDHEN, CDR2 SYDVKM. The CDR3 has 13 residues. Here the CDR3 reads CASSGGRTHEQYF. The CDR3 DNA reads TGTGCCAGCAGTGGGGGGAGGACCCACGAGCAGTACTTC. Together with reference TRBV28 and TRBJ2-7, the CDR3 gives the full variable domain: DVKVTQSSRYLVKRTGEKVFLECVQDMDHENMFWYRQDPGLGLRLIYFSYDVKMKEKGDIPEGYSVSREKKERFSLILESASTNQTSMYLCASSGGRTHEQYFGPGTRLTVT.

The CDR3 DNA follows: TGTGCCTGGAGTGTACTGGGGGCTCGGGCTTTCTTT. This codes for CAWSVLGARAFF. This sequence joins TRBV30 and TRBJ1-1, with D possibly being TRBD1 (6 bases). The CDR3 runs 12 residues. CDR1 is GTSNPN, CDR2 SVGIG, per germline (reference sequence). The germline V and J ends were trimmed by 0 bases and 11 bases, with 13 bases remaining between them.

This clone was detected only once. The chain couples TRBV6-1 to TRBJ2-7; D remains ambiguous. The germline gives CDR1 MNHNS, CDR2 SASEGT. The CDR3 is 13 amino acids. V was pared by 3 bases and J by 7 bases, with 13 bases between. The CDR3 DNA is TGTGCCAGCAGTGAGAACCACCTAGGGGAGCAGTACTTC. Its protein is CASSENHLGEQYF.

The chain recombines TRBV3-1 (or the pseudogene TRBV3-2) with TRBJ2-5; TRBD1 aligns across 7 bases. The trim removed 4 bases at V and 2 bases at J, leaving 4 bases unmatched. Per germline, CDR1 LGHDT and CDR2 YNNKEL (reference sequence). The length of the CDR3 is 14 residues. In nucleotides, the CDR3 is TGTGCCAGCAGCCTCGGACAGGAACAAGAGACCCAGTACTTC. Translated: CASSLGQEQETQYF.

The V and J genes are TRBV5-1 and TRBJ1-4; D unresolved. The V gene's germline CDR1 is SGHRS and CDR2 YFSETQ. The germline V and J ends were trimmed by 0 bases and 9 bases, with 9 bases remaining between them. The CDR3 sequence is 13 residues long. This CDR3 is CASSLEAEQKLFF. The CDR3 DNA reads TGCGCCAGCAGCTTGGAAGCAGAGCAAAAACTGTTTTTT.

The rearrangement links TRBV19 to TRBJ1-6; the D is unclear. Germline assignment: CDR1 LNHDA and CDR2 SQIVND (reference sequence). The CDR3 is 15 amino acids. Trimming pared 10 bases from V and 1 base from J, leaving 14 bases between. The DNA for the CDR3 is TGTGCCACGAAAGCAGGAAGGTCCTATAATTCACCCCTCCACTTT. This sequence encodes CATKAGRSYNSPLHF.

The rearrangement links TRBV28 to TRBJ1-1; possibly TRBD1 for D (6 bases). CDR3 length: 12 amino acids. V was shortened by 8 bases and J by 3 bases, with 10 bases between the two germline ends. CDR1 is MDHEN and CDR2 is SYDVKM in the germline V gene. In nucleotides, the CDR3 is TGTGCCAGCGAAGGACAGTACACTGAAGCTTTCTTT. This encodes CASEGQYTEAFF.

This clone was counted a few times. This CDR3 reads CASRPNFSYNEQFF. The CDR3 DNA sequence: TGTGCCAGTCGACCCAACTTCTCCTACAATGAGCAGTTCTTC. The chain employs TRBV6-5 and TRBJ2-1; no definite D call. The CDR3 runs to 14 residues. Germline lookup yields CDR1 MNHEY and CDR2 SVGAGI. V lost 9 bases, J lost 0 bases, and 12 bases lay in between.

V is TRBV5-1 and J is TRBJ2-7, with 8 bases aligning to TRBD1. The V gene end was trimmed by 6 bases and the J gene end by 5 bases; junction bases not matched to a gene: 10. Germline CDR1 SGHRS, CDR2 YFSETQ. This CDR3 has 14 residues. The CDR3 DNA reads TGCGCCAGCAACCCAGGACAGGGAACCAACGAGCAGTACTTC. Protein product: CASNPGQGTNEQYF.

The chain employs TRBV2 and TRBJ2-7; TRBD2 matches at 10 bases. This CDR3 spans 15 amino acids. The V and J ends lost 6 bases and 0 bases, in that order; junction bases with no gene match: 5. Germline CDR1 and CDR2: SNHLY and FYNNEI. DNA for the CDR3: TGTGCCAGCAGGTCTAGCGGGAGCAGCTCCTACGAGCAGTACTTC. Protein: CASRSSGSSSYEQYF.

The chain employs TRBV14 and TRBJ2-1; D is unresolved. The V end lost 4 bases, the J end lost 4 bases, and 8 bases lay between the germline ends. The CDR3 spans 13 residues. Germline V lookup: CDR1 SGHDN, CDR2 FVKESK. The CDR3, as DNA: TGTGCCAGCAGCCCCCTTTTGTACAATGAGCAGTTCTTC. It translates to CASSPLLYNEQFF.

The chain employs TRBV30 and TRBJ1-1; D not resolved. CDR3 length: 15 amino acids. The V end lost 4 bases, the J end lost 3 bases, and 18 bases lay between the germline ends. The V gene's germline CDR1 is GTSNPN and CDR2 SVGIG (reference sequence). The DNA for the CDR3 is TGTGCCTGGATCTCGGGGTCGGCGGTCTACACTGAAGCTTTCTTT. Translating it yields CAWISGSAVYTEAFF.

Remarks on this clone: At one end the junction does not follow the germline gene, possibly because of a read error. This chain joins TRBV10-3 and TRBJ2-1; tentatively, D is TRBD2 (6 bases). This CDR3 has 12 amino acids. The germline V gene has CDR1 ENHRY and CDR2 SYGVKD. This CDR3 is CAITEEGDEQFF. The CDR3 region has the DNA TGTGCCATCACTGAGGAGGGCGATGAGCAGTTCTTC.

The chain uses TRBV4-2 and TRBJ1-6; 7 nucleotides align to TRBD1. The CDR3 has 18 amino acids. With V trimmed by 0 bases and J by 9 bases, 14 bases remained unmatched. The germline V gene encodes CDR1 LGHNA and CDR2 YNFKEQ. The CDR3 bases are TGTGCCAGCAGCCAAGATCTCCGGCAGGGGGGGACCGTTTCACCCCTCCACTTT. Its protein is CASSQDLRQGGTVSPLHF.

The chain employs TRBV27 and TRBJ2-5; D gene ambiguous. The CDR3 is 14 amino acids. Per the germline V gene, CDR1 is MNHEY and CDR2 is SMNVEV (reference sequence). V was trimmed by 7 bases and J by 1 base, leaving 13 bases between them. The CDR3: CASKWSFSQETQYF. CDR3 in DNA: TGTGCCAGCAAATGGTCCTTCAGCCAAGAGACCCAGTACTTC.

The V call is TRBV7-2, the J call TRBJ1-6, with D perhaps TRBD1 (6 bases). Between the trimmed V and J ends, which lost 2 bases and 8 bases, there was a span of 13 bases. The CDR3 totals 15 residues. Per germline, CDR1 SGHTA and CDR2 FQGNSA. CDR3 coding DNA: TGTGCCAGCAGCTTACAGGGGCGCGAGGATTCACCCCTCCACTTT. Protein: CASSLQGREDSPLHF.

The chain employs TRBV27 and TRBJ2-1; D may match TRBD1 or TRBD2 (5 bases each). Trimming left V 3 bases short and J 5 bases short, with 20 bases between. Per germline, CDR1 MNHEY and CDR2 SMNVEV (reference sequence). CDR3 length: 17 amino acids. The CDR3 loop reads CASSFEARRTRHNEQFF. CDR3 coding DNA: TGTGCCAGCAGTTTCGAAGCGAGGAGGACACGGCACAATGAGCAGTTCTTC.

The chain is built from TRBV19 and TRBJ2-1; D not certain. CDR3 length: 14 amino acids. The V and J ends lost 3 bases and 2 bases respectively, with 8 bases between them. Germline CDR1 is LNHDA and CDR2 is SQIVND (reference sequence). Written as DNA, the CDR3 is TGTGCCAGTAGTATTACGGAAACCTACAATGAGCAGTTCTTC. Amino acids: CASSITETYNEQFF.

V gene TRBV19 combines with J gene TRBJ1-2, with 9 bases aligning to TRBD1. CDR1 and CDR2 from the germline V gene are LNHDA and SQIVND (reference sequence). This CDR3 comprises 13 residues. Unmatched junction bases numbered 4, after V lost 5 bases and J lost 6 bases. This chain's CDR3 is CASSGRTGDGYTF. The CDR3 region has the DNA TGTGCCAGTAGTGGCCGGACAGGGGATGGCTACACCTTC.

V gene TRBV12-3 or TRBV12-4 combines with J gene TRBJ2-7, with D hard to call. The CDR3 has 13 amino acids. Trimming shortened V by 6 bases and J by 4 bases, and 13 bases separated the two germline ends. The CDR3 nucleotides read TGTGCCAGCAGCGCTCCCGGCGCTTACGAGCAGTACTTC. Translating it yields CASSAPGAYEQYF.

The V call is TRBV4-1, the J call TRBJ2-3; D remains unclear. CDR1 is MGHRA, CDR2 YSYEKL, per germline. V dropped 2 bases and J dropped 4 bases, with 7 bases sitting between them. The CDR3 length is 13 residues. CDR3 nucleotide sequence: TGCGCCAGCAGCCAACTAAGTCCAGATACGCAGTATTTT. It encodes CASSQLSPDTQYF.

The table lists this clone with a count of one. This rearrangement joins TRBV28 to TRBJ1-4; D perhaps matches TRBD1 (5 bases). This CDR3 comprises 14 residues. V was cut by 4 bases and J by 8 bases, with 14 bases left in between. Germline-derived CDR1 and CDR2 are MDHEN and SYDVKM. The CDR3: CASSYQGGSEKLFF. Written as DNA, the CDR3 is TGTGCCAGCAGTTATCAGGGTGGTAGCGAAAAACTGTTTTTT.

This clone was found a few times. This sequence joins TRBV2 and TRBJ2-7; 10 positions agree with TRBD1. J was trimmed by 3 bases and V by 7 bases; bases with no gene match: 9. The CDR3 extends over 15 amino acids. Germline CDR1 SNHLY, CDR2 FYNNEI. The CDR3 loop reads CASTPGTGVLYEQYF. The CDR3 DNA reads as TGTGCCAGCACCCCCGGGACAGGGGTTCTCTACGAGCAGTACTTC.

The chain uses TRBV7-9 and TRBJ2-7, with D unresolved. The V end was cut by 4 bases, the J end by 5 bases, with 9 bases between. Germline CDR1 reads SEHNR; CDR2 reads FQNEAQ (reference sequence). This CDR3 contains 12 residues. In nucleotides, the CDR3 is TGTGCCAGCAGCTCGGGTAGAAACGAGCAGTACTTC. It specifies CASSSGRNEQYF.